This T cell receptor (beta chain) was found in a study of cytomegalovirus exposure and HLA in healthy donors. Study-level findings and limits: In vitro, three CMV-associated chains proved specific for CMV antigens. For most subjects, TCR beta sequences were reported to predict HLA-A and HLA-B alleles with accuracy. When a later analysis compared HLA-associated TCR beta chains with equally common others, the HLA-associated chains turned out to be more clonally expanded and to have lower generation probabilities.

PCR primers comprised 60 Vbeta and 13 Jbeta primers. The table came from immunoSEQ multiplex PCR; TCRdb's copy has only in-frame clones and leaves some out. The table has 150,000 to 200,000 clones, approximately 82% seen once; the top ten hold under 1.5%. Germline CDR1 and CDR2: SGHNT and YENEEA. This CDR3 contains 18 residues. The V and J ends lost 5 bases and 3 bases, in that order; junction bases with no gene match: 15. Details on this clone: Its specificity is unknown.

The TCR originated in a girl aged 2 to 10 in good health and CMV-seropositive. The J gene is TRBJ2-4, the V gene TRBV11-3; 8 bases map to TRBD2. The sequenced sample consisted of PBMCs. In nucleotides, the CDR3 is TGTGCCAGCAGCCCGCCCCCCGGCGGGAGGCGGGGCAAAAACATTCAGTACTTC. Encoded protein: CASSPPPGGRRGKNIQYF.